One sample yielded the 21 T cell receptor beta chains listed below, sequenced in a study of T cells in Graves' hyperthyroidism and ophthalmopathy. Amplified TCR beta CDR3 regions came from RNA transcripts. A first-round RT-PCR of the TCR CDR3 used the HTBI primer set. Each CDR3 protein gets one entry after TCRdb re-called the multiplex PCR reads with MiXCR. The data hold under 450,000 distinct CDR3 sequences, with roughly 12% observed a single time. Sequenced material: blood. The source is a man aged 30 to 39 with Graves' hyperthyroidism that later progressed to Graves' ophthalmopathy.

This clonotype was counted many times. The gene calls are TRBV12-3 or TRBV12-4 and TRBJ2-1, with TRBD2 matching over 11 bases. V lost 3 bases and J lost 8; bases outside the gene matches: 12. This CDR3 contains 17 residues. CDR3 coding DNA: TGTGCCAGCAGTTTCGGGTCACTAGCGGGGGCTATGTATGAGCAGTTCTTC. It is translated as CASSFGSLAGAMYEQFF.

Worth noting for this clonotype: In this CDR3 the conserved last residue, phenylalanine or tryptophan, is missing, so a read error is likely. V gene TRBV12-3 or TRBV12-4 combines with J gene TRBJ1-1, with D perhaps matching TRBD1 (5 bases). V lost 1 base, J lost 1 base, and 7 bases lay in between. CDR3 length: 14 residues. CDR3 nucleotides: TGTGCCAGCAGTTTAGTCGACAGGAACACTGAAGCTTTCCTT. Amino acids: CASSLVDRNTEAFL.

Comments on this clonotype: A much larger clone differs by one base, so this may be a read error. In this CDR3 the conserved last residue, phenylalanine or tryptophan, is missing, so a read error is likely. This chain uses TRBV13 with TRBJ2-1, with a weak D call TRBD2 (5 bases). From germline, CDR1 is PRHDT and CDR2 FYEKMQ (reference sequence). The CDR3 contains 17 residues. V was clipped by 5 bases and J by 7 bases, with 24 bases between them. In DNA form, the CDR3 reads TGTGCCAGCAGCAGCCCAATCGGACTCGGGTTTGGGAATGAGCAGTTCTCC. Protein: CASSSPIGLGFGNEQFS.

This clonotype was found once. A much larger clone sits a single nucleotide away, making a read error possible. The chain links TRBV12-3 or TRBV12-4 to TRBJ2-5; TRBD2 is a possible D gene (7 bases). This CDR3 comprises 15 residues. The V gene lost 3 bases and the J gene lost 2 bases, with 13 bases spanning the gap. The CDR3 here is CASSFGRGGQETQYF. CDR3 DNA: TGTGCCAGCAGTTTCGGTAGGGGGGGTCAAGAGACCCAGTACTTC.

The V and J genes are TRBV15 and TRBJ2-1; possible D gene TRBD1, 5 bases. The CDR3 covers 11 residues. CDR1 is LNHNV and CDR2 is YYDKDF in the germline V gene (reference sequence). The V and J ends lost 7 bases and 7 bases respectively, with 8 bases between them. CDR3 residues: CATTQGNEQFF. CDR3 nucleotide sequence: TGTGCCACCACCCAGGGAAATGAGCAGTTCTTC.

This chain links TRBV20-1 with TRBJ2-3, with D perhaps matching TRBD1 or TRBD2 (5 bases each). Trimming removed 0 bases from V and 4 bases from J, with 14 bases in between. CDR3 length equals 15 residues. Germline V lookup: CDR1 DFQATT, CDR2 SNEGSKA (reference sequence). The CDR3 nucleotides are TGCAGTGCTAGAGAGGGGGAGTCCAGCGCAGATACGCAGTATTTT. Translation gives CSAREGESSADTQYF.

This clonotype was detected ten times or more. This chain joins TRBV2 and TRBJ1-4; D gene uncertain. The CDR3 has 15 residues. V was cut by 7 bases and J by 8 bases, with 20 bases left in between. Germline V gives CDR1 SNHLY, CDR2 FYNNEI. The CDR3 spells CASKGGNPFGEKLFF. CDR3 DNA: TGTGCCAGCAAGGGAGGGAACCCTTTTGGAGAAAAACTGTTTTTT.

This clonotype was picked up a small number of times. The chain links TRBV20-1 to TRBJ2-7; TRBD2 matches 8 bases. The CDR3 covers 13 residues. Germline-derived CDR1 and CDR2 are DFQATT and SNEGSKA (reference sequence). V shed 3 bases and J 7 bases; nucleotides not matched to a gene: 8. The CDR3 nucleotides are TGCAGTGCTAGCGGGGGGGCCCCGAGGGAGCAGTACTTC. Residues: CSASGGAPREQYF.

In the case of this clonotype: A read error may explain this, as a much larger clone is one base away. The chain couples TRBV30 to TRBJ2-7; D is possibly TRBD1 (6 bases). Germline V gene lookup returns CDR1 GTSNPN and CDR2 SVGIG (reference sequence). Deletions cut 1 base from V and 8 bases from J, with 15 bases between. The CDR3 extends over 13 amino acids. The CDR3 bases are TGTGCCTGGAGTGACAGGGTGCAATACAAGCAGTACTTC. Its protein is CAWSDRVQYKQYF. Based on the CDR3 plus reference TRBV30 and TRBJ2-7, the full variable domain is SQTIHQWPATLVQPVGSPLSLECTVEGTSNPNLYWYRQAAGRGLQLLFYSVGIGQISSEVPQNLSASRPQDRQFILSSKKLLLSDSGFYLCAWSDRVQYKQYFGPGTRLTVT.

This clonotype was detected ten times or more. V gene TRBV5-5 combines with J gene TRBJ1-5; weak D call: TRBD1 (6 bases). Per germline, CDR1 SGHKS and CDR2 YYEKEE (reference sequence). Trimming left V 4 bases short and J 0 bases short, with 11 bases between. CDR3 length: 15 amino acids. Here the CDR3 reads CASSPRTASNQPQHF. CDR3 DNA sequence: TGTGCCAGCAGCCCAAGGACAGCTAGCAATCAGCCCCAGCATTTT.

This clonotype was recorded many times. The chain employs TRBV7-9 and TRBJ2-1; 7 bases match TRBD2. The CDR3 is made up of 14 amino acids. Looked up from germline, CDR1 is SEHNR and CDR2 is FQNEAQ (reference sequence). J gave up 6 bases and V 5 bases, and 7 bases lay outside the gene matches. CDR3 in amino acids: CASSPWGGFNEQFF. In DNA, the CDR3 is TGTGCCAGCAGCCCCTGGGGGGGTTTCAATGAGCAGTTCTTC.

As to this clonotype: This may be a read error: a much more frequent sequence differs by one nucleotide. The chain recombines TRBV2 with TRBJ2-4, with D perhaps matching TRBD2 (7 bases). The CDR3 is 15 residues long. V was cut by 0 bases and J by 6 bases, with 12 bases left in between. CDR1 is SNHLY and CDR2 is FYNNEI in the germline V gene. The CDR3 coding sequence is TGTGCCAGCAGTGAAGCGGGGGGGCCCGGAAACATTCAGTACTTC. Translating it yields CASSEAGGPGNIQYF.

This clonotype was seen at least ten times. V gene TRBV12-3 or TRBV12-4 combines with J gene TRBJ1-5, with D uncertain. Trimming cost V 1 base and J 0 bases, with 10 bases left between them. The CDR3 has 16 amino acids. CDR3 in amino acids: CASSLGATVSNQPQHF. In nucleotides, the CDR3 is TGTGCCAGCAGTTTAGGGGCCACAGTTAGCAATCAGCCCCAGCATTTT.

For the CDR3, the DNA is TGTGCCAGCAGCCAGTGGCCACAGGTAGATGGCTACACCTTC. It is translated as CASSQWPQVDGYTF. The J gene is TRBJ1-2, the V gene TRBV3-1; D perhaps matches TRBD1 (5 bases). Germline lookup yields CDR1 LGHDT and CDR2 YNNKEL (reference sequence). Trimming left V 3 bases short and J 6 bases short, with 14 bases between. The CDR3 has 14 residues.

Many counts were recorded for this clonotype. The V call is TRBV14, the J call TRBJ2-3, with D possibly TRBD2 on 5 matching bases. This CDR3 spans 15 amino acids. In germline, CDR1 is SGHDN, CDR2 FVKESK. The V and J ends lost 5 bases and 0 bases respectively, with 12 bases between them. CDR3 nucleotides: TGTGCCAGCAGCTCCGGACTTGCTAGCACAGATACGCAGTATTTT. Translation: CASSSGLASTDTQYF.

This clonotype came up once. A read error is possible here, since a much larger clone lies one base away. The chain couples TRBV28 to TRBJ2-3; 9 bases agree with TRBD2. This CDR3 region has 16 residues. CDR1 and CDR2 from the germline V gene are MDHEN and SYDVKM. The CDR3 coding sequence is TGTGCCGGCAGTTCGCCTGGGGCAGCGGGGGGATATACGCAGTATTTT. This translates into CAGSSPGAAGGYTQYF.

This clonotype was seen at least ten times. The V and J genes are TRBV7-8 and TRBJ1-6; 9 nucleotides line up with TRBD1. This CDR3 is built from 15 residues. Germline CDR1 SGHVS, CDR2 FQNEAQ. Trimming removed 3 bases from V and 10 bases from J; junction bases left unmatched: 7. CDR3 in amino acids: CASSFFGTGRSPLHF. CDR3 coding DNA: TGTGCCAGCAGCTTCTTTGGGACAGGGCGGTCACCCCTCCACTTT.

The V and J genes are TRBV28 and TRBJ2-3, with 8 nucleotides matching TRBD2. The V gene's germline CDR1 is MDHEN and CDR2 SYDVKM. V shed 5 bases and J 1 base; nucleotides not matched to a gene: 8. The CDR3 spans 16 residues. The DNA of the CDR3 is TGTGCCAGCAGTGGGAACCAACTAGCGGGCACAGATACGCAGTATTTT. This gives the protein CASSGNQLAGTDTQYF.

This clonotype was observed at least ten times. This chain joins TRBV13 and TRBJ2-7, with a tentative D call TRBD1 (5 bases). The CDR3 is 17 residues long. Trimming took off 4 bases at V and 5 bases at J, with 24 bases between the two ends. Per germline, CDR1 PRHDT and CDR2 FYEKMQ (reference sequence). CDR3: CASSSRYTPGIRNEQYF. CDR3 sequence (DNA): TGTGCCAGCAGCTCCCGCTACACTCCAGGGATTAGAAACGAGCAGTACTTC.

The chain has TRBV10-3 and TRBJ2-1, with no clear D. Trimming shortened V by 6 bases and J by 6 bases, and 12 bases separated the two germline ends. This CDR3 spans 13 amino acids. Per the germline V gene, CDR1 is ENHRY and CDR2 is SYGVKD. The CDR3 bases are TGTGCCATCAGCCCAGAGAGCTTCAATGAGCAGTTCTTC. It codes for CAISPESFNEQFF.

This clonotype has at least ten counts. The chain joins TRBV20-1 to TRBJ1-2; TRBD1 matches at 8 bases. The CDR3 has 17 residues. Germline V CDR1 and CDR2: DFQATT, SNEGSKA (reference sequence). V was clipped by 2 bases and J by 4 bases; unmatched bases: 15. The CDR3 nucleotides read TGCAGTGCTAGAACAACTCTCGACAGGGGATACTTCTATGGCTACACCTTC. Encoded protein: CSARTTLDRGYFYGYTF.